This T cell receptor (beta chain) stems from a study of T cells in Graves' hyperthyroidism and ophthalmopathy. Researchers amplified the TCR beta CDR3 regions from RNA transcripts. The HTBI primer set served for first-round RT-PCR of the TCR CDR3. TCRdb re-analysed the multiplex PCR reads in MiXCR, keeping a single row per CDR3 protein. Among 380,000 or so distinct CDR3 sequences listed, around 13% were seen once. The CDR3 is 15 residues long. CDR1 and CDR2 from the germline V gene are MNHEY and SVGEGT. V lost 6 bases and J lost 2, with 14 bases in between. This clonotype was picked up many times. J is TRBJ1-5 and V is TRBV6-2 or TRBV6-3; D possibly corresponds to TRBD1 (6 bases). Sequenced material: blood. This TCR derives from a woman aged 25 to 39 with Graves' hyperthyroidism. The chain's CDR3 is CASSGTLGRNQPQHF. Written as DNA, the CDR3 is TGTGCCAGCAGCGGGACACTTGGACGCAATCAGCCCCAGCATTTT.